This paragraph reports one TCR beta chain. This clone's antigen is unknown. There are no base qualities to consult, and no much larger clone falls within one base. Germline trimming: 5 bases from V, 7 bases from J; junction bases outside gene matches: 11. Based on the germline V gene (reference sequence), the CDR1 and CDR2 sequences are SGHAT and FQDESV. Spanning cysteine to phenylalanine, the CDR3 consists of 15 amino acids. Only the CDR3 portion is preserved as DNA: 45 bases, with reading frame beginning at the first base. The data were obtained in a study of CD4 T cells in relation to SARS-CoV-2 and coronaviruses (dated by TCRdb to the early 2020s). Looking at the study overall: In the ViraFEST assay, PBMCs were grown with antigen for approximately 11 days, and TCR beta CDR3s were then sequenced to identify antigen-specific clonal expansions. The negative reference condition was either a culture with an HIV-1 Nef peptide pool or a culture with no peptide. HLA restriction was mapped for shared crossreactive spike epitopes using patient-derived lymphoblastoid cell lines. At the level of individual TCR clonotypes, the study evaluated whether memory CD4+ T cells crossreact between the spike proteins of SARS-CoV-2 and those of common cold coronaviruses. The Adaptive Biotechnologies TCR-sequencing kit was used to sequence samples from three pre-COVID donors and the naive versus memory experiments, while other data came from Illumina-based sequencing. For other donors in the study, expansion assays were sequenced with a different, Illumina-based TCR-beta assay. General conclusions and limits of the study: The study was constrained by small numbers of patients and of tested TCRs. About 65% of donors had memory CD4+ clonotypes that crossrecognized SARS-CoV-2 and at least one common cold coronavirus spike. Because no donor provided both pre-pandemic and post-infection samples, tracing the source of pre-existing responses was limited. Since the crossreactivity analysis centred on spike protein, crossreactivity against other viral proteins was not assessed. Significantly weaker SARS-CoV-2-driven expansion was shown by crossreactive clones than by monoreactive clones, consistent with antigenic imprinting.

CD4+ T cells from unexposed donors were collected before the COVID-19 pandemic (2011-2018). After about 10 days of culture, CD4+ T cells were isolated with the EasySep CD4+ T cell isolation kit. As cell numbers permitted, CD4+ T cells from unexposed donors were tested for reactivity to SARS-CoV-2 S and N and to four common cold coronavirus spike pools. Each well received 2.2 million or so PBMCs, cultured in IMDM supplemented with approximately 5% human AB serum and around 10 IU/ml IL-2. Half of the culture medium was replaced with fresh IL-2-containing medium on days 3 and 7. In general, triplicate replicate wells were used for every peptide culture condition. The leukapheresis product used for the unexposed donors was purchased from a commercial source. Ficoll-Paque PLUS gradient centrifugation was used to isolate PBMCs from leukapheresis product or whole blood. The PBMCs went either fresh into the expansion assay or into cryopreservation at -140 degrees C. The QIAamp Micro DNA Kit was used to extract genomic DNA from the CD4+ T cells.

The protocol used for the library was the immunoSEQ multiplex PCR assay. On the study's bioinformatics: During preprocessing, nonproductive sequences were removed, as were CDR3s that did not start with C, did not end with F or W, or were shorter than 7 amino acids. The MANAFEST web app identified antigen-specific clonotypes based on expansion compared with the reference and other culture wells. To be counted as positive, a clone had to show significant expansion compared with the reference culture, at an FDR below 0.05, in 2 of 3 replicate wells. Positive clones also required significant expansion versus all other tandem wells and an odds ratio above 5. CDR3 homology was quantified as pairwise Levenshtein distance, calculated with the stringdist R package after three terminal residues were trimmed from each end. Held by TCRdb, this immuneACCESS table contains in-frame sequences only and omits some clones. Under half of the omission traces to an unresolved V gene where checked; the cause of the rest is unknown. V and J calls and clone size are copied from that table; D and trimming were computed from the DNA. The sample contains some 28,000 clones, 60% to 80% of them found a single time. Approximately 20% of the sample belongs to the ten largest clones.

The source of this sequence is a human donor in good health. What was sequenced was CD4+ T cells from PBMCs, cultured in vitro. The sequence is built from TRBV11-1 and TRBJ2-7; 10 junctional bases match TRBD2. The CDR3 region: CASSRLAGGGREQYF. The sequenced DNA is TGTGCCAGCAGCAGATTAGCGGGAGGAGGTCGGGAGCAGTACTTC.